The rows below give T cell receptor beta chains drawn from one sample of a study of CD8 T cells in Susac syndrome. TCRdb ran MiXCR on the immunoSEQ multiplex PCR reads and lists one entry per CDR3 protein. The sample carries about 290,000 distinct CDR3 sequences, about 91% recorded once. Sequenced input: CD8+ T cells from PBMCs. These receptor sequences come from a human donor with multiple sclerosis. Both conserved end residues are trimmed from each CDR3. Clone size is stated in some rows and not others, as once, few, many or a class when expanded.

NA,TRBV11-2,ASSLGTGGRTDTQY
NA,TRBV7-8,ASSLGQGPSYEQY
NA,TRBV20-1,SARQGINEQY
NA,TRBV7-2,ASSLNPPMETQY
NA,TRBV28,ASSQERLSSYNEQF
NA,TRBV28,ASSLLGTTTLYEQY
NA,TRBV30,AWSPGLAGSNTGELF
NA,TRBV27,ASSLTGYSNQPQH
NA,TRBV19,ASSLLYDEGGYQPQH
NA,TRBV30,AWRGFDRGSYEQY
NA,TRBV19,ASSMYPIREQF
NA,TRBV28,ASSLIQGSHEQY
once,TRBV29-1,SAEAMYQETQY
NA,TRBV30,AWSGTVVGLAGDVETQY
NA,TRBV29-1,SGSGELF
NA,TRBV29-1,SVEERPSGGYT
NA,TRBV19,ASSPSPGQSFQETQY
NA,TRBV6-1,ASSELAGEGGNEQF
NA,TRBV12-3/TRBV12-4,ASSPRGPAGYEQY
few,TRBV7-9,ASSSGGTYEQY
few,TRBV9,ASSVGRTGAGYT
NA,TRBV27,ASSFFGEQY
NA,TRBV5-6,ASSLEDTQY